This is a list of T cell receptor beta chains from one sample in a study of cytomegalovirus exposure and HLA in healthy donors. Sequencing used immunoSEQ multiplex PCR; TCRdb keeps in-frame clones, though not all of them. The repertoire holds roughly 220,000 clones, with 80% to 90% as singletons. Sequencing was carried out using PBMCs. The receptor set was obtained from a man younger than 45 in good health and CMV-seronegative. Each CDR3 is given with its conserved first and last residue. Fields, in order: J gene, D gene, clone size, V gene, CDR3 DNA, CDR3 protein. D genes are given only for firm matches. Not every row has a clone size; where given, it reads once, few, many or a size class.

j_call: TRBJ2-2; d_call: TRBD2; clone_size: .; v_call: TRBV28; cdr3_nt: TGTGCCAGCAGTTTATGGACCCTAGCGGAAAACACCGGGGAGCTGTTTTTT; cdr3_aa: CASSLWTLAENTGELFF
j_call: TRBJ1-4; d_call: TRBD1; clone_size: .; v_call: TRBV5-4; cdr3_nt: TGTGCCAGCAGCCCGACAGGGGGGACAACTAATGAAAAACTGTTTTTT; cdr3_aa: CASSPTGGTTNEKLFF
j_call: TRBJ1-5; d_call: .; clone_size: few; v_call: TRBV19; cdr3_nt: TGTGCCATCGGGCGGCAGGGAAGCCAGCCCCAGCATTTT; cdr3_aa: CAIGRQGSQPQHF
j_call: TRBJ2-7; d_call: TRBD1; clone_size: .; v_call: TRBV19; cdr3_nt: TGTGCCAGTAGTACCGGGACAGCGAGCTCCTACGAGCAGTACTTC; cdr3_aa: CASSTGTASSYEQYF
j_call: TRBJ1-3; d_call: .; clone_size: few; v_call: TRBV7-8; cdr3_nt: TGTGCCAGCAGCTCCCGTACAGGGTTACTAAGCTCTGGAAACACCATATATTTT; cdr3_aa: CASSSRTGLLSSGNTIYF
j_call: TRBJ2-7; d_call: TRBD2; clone_size: .; v_call: TRBV5-8; cdr3_nt: TGTGCCAGCAGCTTCTCTAGCGGGGGACCCCAGACCTACGAGCAGTACTTC; cdr3_aa: CASSFSSGGPQTYEQYF
j_call: TRBJ1-2; d_call: .; clone_size: .; v_call: TRBV6-6; cdr3_nt: TGTGCCAGCAGTTACTCCTTGGACGGGGATGGCTACACCTTC; cdr3_aa: CASSYSLDGDGYTF
j_call: TRBJ2-5; d_call: TRBD1; clone_size: .; v_call: TRBV5-6; cdr3_nt: TGTGCCAGCAGCTCCCTCCGGACAGGCGGTGAGACCCAGTACTTC; cdr3_aa: CASSSLRTGGETQYF
j_call: TRBJ1-1; d_call: TRBD1; clone_size: .; v_call: TRBV28; cdr3_nt: TGTGCCAGCAGTTTACCCGGACAGGGGCCGAACACTGAAGCTTTCTTT; cdr3_aa: CASSLPGQGPNTEAFF
j_call: TRBJ1-2; d_call: TRBD1; clone_size: .; v_call: TRBV7-9; cdr3_nt: TGTGCCAGCAATTTAGCAGGGGGCCATACCTATGGCTACACCTTC; cdr3_aa: CASNLAGGHTYGYTF
j_call: TRBJ1-1; d_call: TRBD1; clone_size: few; v_call: TRBV5-1; cdr3_nt: TGCGCCAGCAGCAGGACAGGGTTGAACACTGAAGCTTTCTTT; cdr3_aa: CASSRTGLNTEAFF
j_call: TRBJ2-7; d_call: TRBD1; clone_size: .; v_call: TRBV27; cdr3_nt: TGTGCCAGCAGCCAACAGGGGAAGCAGTACTTC; cdr3_aa: CASSQQGKQYF
j_call: TRBJ1-3; d_call: .; clone_size: .; v_call: TRBV5-6; cdr3_nt: TGTGCCAGCAGCTTGCTACAGGGATTCCGAACTGGAAACACCATATATTTT; cdr3_aa: CASSLLQGFRTGNTIYF
j_call: TRBJ2-6; d_call: .; clone_size: .; v_call: TRBV5-1; cdr3_nt: TGCGCCAGCAGCTTGCTCCCGGTTGTGTCTGGGGCCAACGTCCTGACTTTC; cdr3_aa: CASSLLPVVSGANVLTF
j_call: TRBJ2-1; d_call: TRBD2; clone_size: .; v_call: TRBV5-1; cdr3_nt: TGCGCCAGCAGCTTGAGTCTAGCGGGGGGGCAGGAGCAGTTCTTC; cdr3_aa: CASSLSLAGGQEQFF
j_call: TRBJ2-3; d_call: .; clone_size: .; v_call: TRBV2; cdr3_nt: TGTGCCAGCAGTGATTGGTTAACCGGGGCAGATACGCAGTATTTT; cdr3_aa: CASSDWLTGADTQYF
j_call: TRBJ1-1; d_call: TRBD1; clone_size: .; v_call: TRBV6-6; cdr3_nt: TGTGCCAGCAGTTTAACGACAGGGATGAACACTGAAGCTTTCTTT; cdr3_aa: CASSLTTGMNTEAFF
j_call: TRBJ2-2; d_call: TRBD2; clone_size: .; v_call: TRBV2; cdr3_nt: TGTGCCAGCAGTGTAGGAGCGGGGGGCAACACCGGGGAGCTGTTTTTT; cdr3_aa: CASSVGAGGNTGELFF
j_call: TRBJ1-2; d_call: TRBD1; clone_size: .; v_call: TRBV4-2; cdr3_nt: TGTGCCAGCACCTCATCCCAGGGGGCGGCCTATGGCTACACCTTC; cdr3_aa: CASTSSQGAAYGYTF
j_call: TRBJ1-1; d_call: .; clone_size: .; v_call: TRBV5-1; cdr3_nt: TGCGCCAGCAGCTTTCAGGGAGGCGCTTTCTTT; cdr3_aa: CASSFQGGAFF
j_call: TRBJ2-6; d_call: .; clone_size: .; v_call: TRBV29-1; cdr3_nt: TGCAGCGTTGAAGAGGGGGCGGCTGGGGCCAGCGTCCTGACTTTC; cdr3_aa: CSVEEGAAGASVLTF
j_call: TRBJ1-1; d_call: .; clone_size: once; v_call: TRBV28; cdr3_nt: TGTGCCAGCAGTTTAATGGGCATTGAAGCTTTCTTT; cdr3_aa: CASSLMGIEAFF
j_call: TRBJ2-2; d_call: .; clone_size: .; v_call: TRBV5-1; cdr3_nt: TGCGCCAGCAGCAGGTCCTCAGGGTACACCGGGGAGCTGTTTTTT; cdr3_aa: CASSRSSGYTGELFF
j_call: TRBJ2-3; d_call: .; clone_size: .; v_call: TRBV18; cdr3_nt: TGTGCCAGCGCCCCCGGGACTAGCACAGATACGCAGTATTTT; cdr3_aa: CASAPGTSTDTQYF
j_call: TRBJ2-7; d_call: .; clone_size: .; v_call: TRBV15; cdr3_nt: TGTGCCACCAGCAGAGACAGGGGAGCCTACGAGCAGTACTTC; cdr3_aa: CATSRDRGAYEQYF
j_call: TRBJ2-3; d_call: .; clone_size: .; v_call: TRBV19; cdr3_nt: TGTGCCAGTAGTTCGACCGGGGTTACGCAGTATTTT; cdr3_aa: CASSSTGVTQYF
j_call: TRBJ2-1; d_call: .; clone_size: .; v_call: TRBV2; cdr3_nt: TGTGCCAGCAGTGATCCTCCCACAGGACAGTTCTTC; cdr3_aa: CASSDPPTGQFF
j_call: TRBJ2-1; d_call: TRBD2; clone_size: .; v_call: TRBV18; cdr3_nt: TGTGCCAGCTCACTGCGAGCGGGGGGGGAGAATGAGCAGTTCTTC; cdr3_aa: CASSLRAGGENEQFF
j_call: TRBJ1-6; d_call: TRBD1; clone_size: .; v_call: TRBV7-9; cdr3_nt: TGTGCCAGCAGCTTTCACAGGGGGGAATCACCCCTCCACTTT; cdr3_aa: CASSFHRGESPLHF
j_call: TRBJ1-5; d_call: .; clone_size: .; v_call: TRBV7-2; cdr3_nt: TGTGCCAGCAGCGCAGACAGTCTTCAGCCCCAGCATTTT; cdr3_aa: CASSADSLQPQHF
j_call: TRBJ2-7; d_call: TRBD2; clone_size: .; v_call: TRBV29-1; cdr3_nt: TGCAGCGTTTTGGGGGCGGGGGGGCCCTACGAGCAGTACTTC; cdr3_aa: CSVLGAGGPYEQYF
j_call: TRBJ1-6; d_call: TRBD1; clone_size: .; v_call: TRBV28; cdr3_nt: TGTGCCAGCAGGGTGGGACAGGGGAATAATTCACCCCTCCACTTT; cdr3_aa: CASRVGQGNNSPLHF
j_call: TRBJ2-7; d_call: .; clone_size: .; v_call: TRBV5-6; cdr3_nt: TGTGCCAGCAGCTTGGAAAGGGCCAGAGGGGAGCAGTACTTC; cdr3_aa: CASSLERARGEQYF
j_call: TRBJ2-7; d_call: TRBD1; clone_size: .; v_call: TRBV11-1; cdr3_nt: TGTGCCAGCAGCTTAGAAGGGACAGACTACGAGCAGTACTTC; cdr3_aa: CASSLEGTDYEQYF
j_call: TRBJ2-3; d_call: TRBD2; clone_size: .; v_call: TRBV6-1; cdr3_nt: TGTGCCAGCTTAACTAGCGGGGGGACCACAGATACGCAGTATTTT; cdr3_aa: CASLTSGGTTDTQYF
j_call: TRBJ1-1; d_call: .; clone_size: .; v_call: TRBV4-1; cdr3_nt: TGCGCCAGCAGCCATGCTGACAGGTTGAACACTGAAGCTTTCTTT; cdr3_aa: CASSHADRLNTEAFF
j_call: TRBJ2-5; d_call: .; clone_size: .; v_call: TRBV13; cdr3_nt: TGTGCCAGCAGCTTAAAGCCGTGGGTAGCGGATACCCAAGAGACCCAGTACTTC; cdr3_aa: CASSLKPWVADTQETQYF
j_call: TRBJ2-3; d_call: TRBD2; clone_size: .; v_call: TRBV27; cdr3_nt: TGTGCCAGCAGTTTAAGTCTAGCGGGGGGGCTTTTGACAGATACGCAGTATTTT; cdr3_aa: CASSLSLAGGLLTDTQYF
j_call: TRBJ2-6; d_call: .; clone_size: .; v_call: TRBV28; cdr3_nt: TGTGCCAGTGCAGGCTCTGGGGCCAACGTCCTGACTTTC; cdr3_aa: CASAGSGANVLTF
j_call: TRBJ1-2; d_call: .; clone_size: .; v_call: TRBV29-1; cdr3_nt: TGCAGCGTTGAAGATCCCTTTAACAGGAATTCTAACTGTGGCTACACCTTC; cdr3_aa: CSVEDPFNRNSNCGYTF
j_call: TRBJ1-2; d_call: TRBD1; clone_size: .; v_call: TRBV5-4; cdr3_nt: TGTGCCAGCAGCCCCGGCCAAGGGACAGGGGTCTATGGCTACACCTTC; cdr3_aa: CASSPGQGTGVYGYTF
j_call: TRBJ1-5; d_call: .; clone_size: .; v_call: TRBV27; cdr3_nt: TGTGCCAGCAGTTTATTGGGAGAGGCGGATCAGCCCCAGCATTTT; cdr3_aa: CASSLLGEADQPQHF
j_call: TRBJ2-7; d_call: .; clone_size: .; v_call: TRBV5-4; cdr3_nt: TGTGCCAGCAGCTTCATTCTCTCTGGGCTCAAGTACGAGCAGTACTTC; cdr3_aa: CASSFILSGLKYEQYF
j_call: TRBJ2-3; d_call: TRBD2; clone_size: .; v_call: TRBV19; cdr3_nt: TGTGCCAGTAGTATGCCGCGGGGGGGCGCAGATACGCAGTATTTT; cdr3_aa: CASSMPRGGADTQYF
j_call: TRBJ2-5; d_call: TRBD1; clone_size: .; v_call: TRBV28; cdr3_nt: TGTGCCAGCAGTTTGGGATACAGGGGGCTTGAGACCCAGTACTTC; cdr3_aa: CASSLGYRGLETQYF
j_call: TRBJ2-3; d_call: .; clone_size: .; v_call: TRBV7-9; cdr3_nt: TGTGCCAGCAGCTTGCGTCAGGGCGGTACGCAGTATTTT; cdr3_aa: CASSLRQGGTQYF
j_call: TRBJ1-3; d_call: .; clone_size: .; v_call: TRBV15; cdr3_nt: TGTGCCACCAGCAGAGATCTGAGCTCTGGAAACACCATATATTTT; cdr3_aa: CATSRDLSSGNTIYF
j_call: TRBJ2-7; d_call: .; clone_size: .; v_call: TRBV6-1; cdr3_nt: TGTGCCAGCAGTGCGCAGGGGTGGTCGTACGAGCAGTACTTC; cdr3_aa: CASSAQGWSYEQYF
j_call: TRBJ1-2; d_call: .; clone_size: .; v_call: TRBV5-6; cdr3_nt: TGTGCCAGCCCCCGTAGGGGGGGCAACTATGGCTACACCTTC; cdr3_aa: CASPRRGGNYGYTF
j_call: TRBJ1-1; d_call: .; clone_size: .; v_call: TRBV18; cdr3_nt: TGTGCCAGCTCACCAGACATGAAGAACACTGAAGCTTTCTTT; cdr3_aa: CASSPDMKNTEAFF
j_call: TRBJ2-3; d_call: TRBD2; clone_size: .; v_call: TRBV4-2; cdr3_nt: TGTGCCAGCAGCCAAGGGGGACTAGCGGGGGGAACGCAGTATTTT; cdr3_aa: CASSQGGLAGGTQYF
j_call: TRBJ1-2; d_call: .; clone_size: .; v_call: TRBV5-4; cdr3_nt: TGTGCCAGCAGCTTGCAGACAGGAACACTCACTAACTATGGCTACACCTTC; cdr3_aa: CASSLQTGTLTNYGYTF
j_call: TRBJ1-1; d_call: .; clone_size: .; v_call: TRBV2; cdr3_nt: TGTGCCAGCAGGGTCGCGGGGGGCGGTCCCACTGAAGCTTTCTTT; cdr3_aa: CASRVAGGGPTEAFF
j_call: TRBJ2-4; d_call: TRBD2; clone_size: .; v_call: TRBV10-1; cdr3_nt: TGCGCCCTTTCTTTTTGGCGGGGGGGCGTTGTTGGTCACGGTCCTTTAAACATTCAGTACTTC; cdr3_aa: CALSFWRGGVVGHGPLNIQYF
j_call: TRBJ1-2; d_call: .; clone_size: .; v_call: TRBV18; cdr3_nt: TGTGCCAGCTCACCTGTCGGGGGGTTTAGATATGGCTACACCTTC; cdr3_aa: CASSPVGGFRYGYTF